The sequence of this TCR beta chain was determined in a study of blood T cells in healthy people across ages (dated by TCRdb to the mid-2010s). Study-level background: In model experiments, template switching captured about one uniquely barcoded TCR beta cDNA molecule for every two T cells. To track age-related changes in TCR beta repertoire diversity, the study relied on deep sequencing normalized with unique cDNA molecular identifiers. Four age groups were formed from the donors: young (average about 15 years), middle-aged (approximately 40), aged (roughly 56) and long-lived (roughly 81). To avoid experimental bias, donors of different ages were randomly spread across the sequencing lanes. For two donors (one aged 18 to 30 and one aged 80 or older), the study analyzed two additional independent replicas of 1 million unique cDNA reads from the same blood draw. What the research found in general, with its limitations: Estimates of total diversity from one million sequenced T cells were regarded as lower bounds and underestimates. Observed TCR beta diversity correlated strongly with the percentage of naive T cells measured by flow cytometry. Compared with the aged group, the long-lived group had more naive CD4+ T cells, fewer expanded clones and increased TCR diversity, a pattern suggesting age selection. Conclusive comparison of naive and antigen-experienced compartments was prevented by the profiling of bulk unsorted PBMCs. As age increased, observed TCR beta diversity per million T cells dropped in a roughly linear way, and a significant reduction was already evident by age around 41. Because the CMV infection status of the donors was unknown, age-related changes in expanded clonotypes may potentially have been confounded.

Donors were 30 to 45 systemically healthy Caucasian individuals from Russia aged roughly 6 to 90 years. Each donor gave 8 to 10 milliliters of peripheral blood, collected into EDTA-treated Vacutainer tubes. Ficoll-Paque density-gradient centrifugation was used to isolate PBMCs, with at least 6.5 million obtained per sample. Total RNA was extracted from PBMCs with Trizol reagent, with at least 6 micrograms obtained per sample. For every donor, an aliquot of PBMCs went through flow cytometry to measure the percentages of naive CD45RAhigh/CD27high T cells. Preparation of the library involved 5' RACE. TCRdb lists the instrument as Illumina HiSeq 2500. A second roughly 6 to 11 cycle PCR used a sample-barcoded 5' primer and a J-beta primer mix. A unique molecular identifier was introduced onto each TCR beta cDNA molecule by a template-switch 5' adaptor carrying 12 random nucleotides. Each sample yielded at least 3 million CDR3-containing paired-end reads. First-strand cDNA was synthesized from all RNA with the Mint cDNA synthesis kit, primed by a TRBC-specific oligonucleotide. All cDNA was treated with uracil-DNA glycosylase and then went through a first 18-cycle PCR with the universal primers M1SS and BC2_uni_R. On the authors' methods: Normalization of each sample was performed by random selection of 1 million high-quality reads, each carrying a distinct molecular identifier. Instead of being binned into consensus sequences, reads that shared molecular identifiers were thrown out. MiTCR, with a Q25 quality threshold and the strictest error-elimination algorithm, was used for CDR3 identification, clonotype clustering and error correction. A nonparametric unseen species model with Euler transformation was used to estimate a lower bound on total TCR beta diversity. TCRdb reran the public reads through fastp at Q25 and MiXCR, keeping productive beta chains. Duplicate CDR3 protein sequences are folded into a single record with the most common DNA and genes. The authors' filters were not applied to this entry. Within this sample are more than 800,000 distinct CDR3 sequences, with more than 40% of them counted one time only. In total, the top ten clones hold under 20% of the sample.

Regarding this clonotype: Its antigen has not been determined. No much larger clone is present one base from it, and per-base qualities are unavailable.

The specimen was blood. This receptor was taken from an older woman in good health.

The nucleotide sequence reads as follows: TGTGCCAGCAGCGTCCGGGACTGGGACTACAATGAGCAGTTCTTC. The translation is CASSVRDWDYNEQFF. The chain uses TRBV5-4 and TRBJ2-1, and the D gene may be TRBD2, 6 bases matching. Its CDR3 holds 15 amino acids, cysteine through phenylalanine. The DNA shown is the 45-base CDR3, in frame from base 1. The trim is 4 bases for V and 3 bases for J, with a gap of 14 bases between the germline ends. The CDR1 and CDR2 encoded by the germline V gene (reference sequence) are SGHNT and YYREEE.